This is a list of T cell receptor beta chains from one sample in a study of CD8 T cells in ankylosing spondylitis. TCRdb analysed the 5' RACE reads with MiXCR anew, one entry per CDR3 protein. The sample lists just over 300,000 distinct CDR3 sequences; around 21% were seen once. The source material was blood, either unsorted or a sorted T cell fraction (not recorded which). The receptors shown here come from a female donor with ankylosing spondylitis or in good health (not recorded which). The CDR3 runs from the conserved cysteine through the conserved F or W. Each record gives: clone size, J gene, V gene, D gene, CDR3 DNA, CDR3 protein. A D gene is named only where the DNA matches it firmly. Size is stated for part of the rows, as once, few or many counts, or as a class when the clone is expanded.

>.|TRBJ2-5|TRBV5-8|TRBD2
TGTGCCAGCAGCCGACTAGCGATGCAGACCCAGTACTTC
CASSRLAMQTQYF
>few|TRBJ2-3|TRBV20-1|.
TGCAGTGCTAGACTTCCCGGGACCACAGATACGCAGTATTTT
CSARLPGTTDTQYF
>.|TRBJ1-2|TRBV10-3|.
TGTGCCATCAGTGAGACCCCCGCATACTATGGCTACACCTTC
CAISETPAYYGYTF
>.|TRBJ2-2|TRBV27|.
TGTGCATCGGGGGTTAACACCGGGGAGCTGTTTTTT
CASGVNTGELFF
>few|TRBJ1-1|TRBV12-3/TRBV12-4|TRBD1
TGTGCCAGCAGTTTAGAGTTTGGGCAGGGGGGTGAAGCTTTCTTT
CASSLEFGQGGEAFF
>many|TRBJ1-1|TRBV4-3|.
TGCGCCAGCAGCCAAGAGCCGGGTGGGGAATATAAAGCTTTCTTT
CASSQEPGGEYKAFF
>many|TRBJ2-7|TRBV2|.
TGTGCCAGCAGTCAATTCTCTACCTACGAGCAGTACTTC
CASSQFSTYEQYF
>many|TRBJ2-7|TRBV7-9|.
TGTGCCAGCAGCTTATCTGGGGGCGAGCAGTACTTC
CASSLSGGEQYF
>.|TRBJ2-1|TRBV5-5|TRBD2
TGTGCCAGCAGCTTCCCTGCTAGCGGGAGGAGAAGTGAGCAGTTCTTC
CASSFPASGRRSEQFF
>.|TRBJ1-4|TRBV9|TRBD1
TGTGCCAGCAGCGTAGGGACAGGGGAAGGCGAAAAACTGTTTTTT
CASSVGTGEGEKLFF
>.|TRBJ2-7|TRBV7-2|TRBD2
TGTGCCAGCAGCTCCGTGGGACTAGCGGGCTCCTACGAGCAGTACTTC
CASSSVGLAGSYEQYF
>few|TRBJ1-2|TRBV29-1|.
TGCAGCGTTGTACAGGGCTACACCTTC
CSVVQGYTF
>.|TRBJ1-1|TRBV11-2|.
TGTGCCAGCAGCTTAGAGACCGGGACTACTTTCTTT
CASSLETGTTFF
>.|TRBJ2-3|TRBV20-1|TRBD2
TGCAGTGCTAGAGCCATCCAGGGACTAGGGGGAGCAGATACGCAGTATTTT
CSARAIQGLGGADTQYF
>few|TRBJ1-2|TRBV20-1|TRBD1
TGCAGTGCTAGCCGGGACAGCTCACCTAACTATGGCTACACCTTC
CSASRDSSPNYGYTF
>.|TRBJ2-7|TRBV5-1|TRBD2
TGCGCCAGCAGCCCACACGGGAACAGGACTAGCGGGAGGCGCTCCTACGAGCAGTACTTC
CASSPHGNRTSGRRSYEQYF
>medium-sized|TRBJ2-1|TRBV12-3/TRBV12-4|.
TGTGCCAGCAGTTTCGACGTATCCTACAATGAGCAGTTCTTC
CASSFDVSYNEQFF
>.|TRBJ2-3|TRBV9|TRBD2
TGTGCCAGCAGCTCTGGGACTAGCGACACAGATACGCAGTATTTT
CASSSGTSDTDTQYF
>.|TRBJ2-2|TRBV18|.
TGTGCCAGCTCACCACCACCGGGCGGGGAGCTGTTTTTT
CASSPPPGGELFF
>few|TRBJ2-5|TRBV7-2|TRBD2
TGTGCCAGCAGCCTTAGCGGGAGATGGGATGAGACCCAGTACTTC
CASSLSGRWDETQYF
>.|TRBJ2-7|TRBV15|.
TGTGCCACCAGCAGAGGGGTAGGAGGAAACTACGAGCAGTACTTC
CATSRGVGGNYEQYF
>.|TRBJ2-7|TRBV7-2|TRBD2
TGTGCCAGCAGCCAGGGGACTAGCGGGACTTACGAGCAGTACTTC
CASSQGTSGTYEQYF